One and the same sample provided the 26 T cell receptor beta chains below, sequenced in a study of tumor and adjacent non-tumor tissue in lung cancer. The template was RNA from unsorted bulk tissue. More than 3 cm separated this lung sample from the edge of the tumor. The library came from three nested PCR rounds adapted from ARM-PCR protocols. TCRdb used MiXCR to reprocess the multiplex PCR reads, holding one entry per CDR3 protein. The sample records tens of thousands of distinct CDR3 sequences, approximately 68% being singletons. The sequenced sample was distant non-tumor lung tissue. These receptors were taken from a woman between 50 and 59 years old with non-small cell lung cancer.

The chain is built from TRBV11-1 and TRBJ1-1, with D possibly matching TRBD1 (5 bases). With 3 bases removed from V and 7 bases from J, the gap between germline ends came to 15 bases. The germline CDR1 and CDR2 sequences are SGHAT and FQDESV (reference sequence). This CDR3 is built from 14 residues. Here the CDR3 DNA reads TGTGCCAGCAGCTTGAAGGTGTTGGACATTGAAGCTTTCTTT. It codes for CASSLKVLDIEAFF. Looking up the rest from reference TRBV11-1 and TRBJ1-1 gives the full variable domain: EAEVAQSPRYKITEKSQAVAFWCDPISGHATLYWYRQILGQGPELLVQFQDESVVDDSQLPKDRFSAERLKGVDSTLKIQPAELGDSAMYLCASSLKVLDIEAFFGQGTRLTVV.

This clonotype was detected many times. The CDR3 sequence is CAISEGTNYNNEQFF. CDR3 DNA: TGTGCCATCAGTGAGGGCACTAATTACAACAATGAGCAGTTCTTC. The J gene is TRBJ2-1, the V gene TRBV10-3; D not certain. From germline, CDR1 is ENHRY and CDR2 SYGVKD. The V gene lost 2 bases and the J gene lost 5 bases, with 13 bases spanning the gap. This CDR3 contains 15 residues.

As concerns this clonotype: This could be a read error, since a much larger clone is one nucleotide away. CDR3 protein: CSAGDLRGRSYGYTF. In nucleotides, the CDR3 is TGCAGTGCTGGAGATCTTCGGGGACGGAGCTATGGCTACACCTTC. The chain recombines TRBV20-1 with TRBJ1-2; D is possibly TRBD1 (5 bases). The CDR3 contains 15 residues. In germline, CDR1 is DFQATT, CDR2 SNEGSKA (reference sequence).

About this clonotype itself: A much larger clone sits a single nucleotide away, making a read error possible. The chain is built from TRBV12-3 or TRBV12-4 and TRBJ1-5; D ambiguous. Trimming shortened V by 8 bases and J by 4 bases, and 12 bases separated the two germline ends. The CDR3 runs to 13 residues. The CDR3 region is CASGVSENQPQHF. The DNA for the CDR3 is TGTGCCAGCGGTGTCTCGGAGAATCAGCCCCAGCATTTT.

With regard to this clonotype: This sequence may be a read error, since a much larger clone differs from it by one base. This sequence joins TRBV6-2 or TRBV6-3 and TRBJ2-1; 11 nucleotides line up with TRBD2. Germline V gene lookup returns CDR1 MNHEY and CDR2 SVGEGT. CDR3 length equals 18 residues. The CDR3 DNA follows: TGTGCCAGCAGTTACGCTAGCGGGAGGCCAAGCTCCTACAATGACCAGTTCTTC. This codes for CASSYASGRPSSYNDQFF.

With regard to this clonotype: This clone may be a read error of a much larger clone one base away. V gene TRBV20-1 combines with J gene TRBJ2-7; 10 bases align to TRBD2. CDR1 and CDR2 from the germline V gene are DFQATT and SNEGSKA (reference sequence). This CDR3 spans 16 amino acids. Trimming removed 3 bases from V and 1 base from J; junction bases left unmatched: 9. CDR3 bases: TGCAGTGCTAGCTCCTCGGGACTAGCGTTTTCCTACGAGCAGTACTTC. It is translated as CSASSSGLAFSYEQYF.

As to this clonotype: At one end, the junction sequence differs from germline, possibly due to a read error. The rearrangement links TRBV28 to TRBJ2-7, with D perhaps assigned TRBD1 or TRBD2 (5 bases each). The CDR3 totals 15 residues. Germline CDR1 and CDR2: MDHEN and SYDVKM. CDR3 nucleotide sequence: TGTGCCAGCAATAGTATGGGGAGACAGAACTACGAGCAGTGCTTC. Translated, it gives CASNSMGRQNYEQCF.

To note about this clonotype: This may come from a read error, since a much larger clone is one base off. V and J are TRBV29-1 and TRBJ2-5; 9 bases map to TRBD2. Germline-derived CDR1 and CDR2 are SQVTM and ANQGSEA. The CDR3 extends over 12 amino acids. CDR3 nucleotides: TGCAGCATTGAAGTAGAAGGCGGGGGGGAGTACTTC. Its protein product is CSIEVEGGGEYF.

On this clonotype: The conserved final phenylalanine or tryptophan is absent from the CDR3, which likely points to a read error. The V gene is TRBV11-2, the J gene TRBJ1-3, with D perhaps matching TRBD1 (5 bases). V was cut by 9 bases and J by 0 bases, with 12 bases left in between. In germline, CDR1 is SGHAT, CDR2 FQNNGV. This CDR3 region has 14 residues. Written as DNA, the CDR3 is TGTGCCAGTAGCCCAGGGACCTCTGGAAACACCATATATTCT. Translating it yields CASSPGTSGNTIYS.

The chain combines TRBV30 with TRBJ1-2; 8 bases are a match to TRBD1. V lost 0 bases to trimming and J lost 4 bases; unmatched junction nucleotides: 7. Germline loops: CDR1 GTSNPN, CDR2 SVGIG (reference sequence). This CDR3 has 15 amino acids. The CDR3 here is CAWSVLRTGTYGYTF. CDR3 coding DNA: TGTGCCTGGAGTGTACTAAGGACAGGGACCTATGGCTACACCTTC. Full variable domain (rest looked up from reference TRBV30 and TRBJ1-2): SQTIHQWPATLVQPVGSPLSLECTVEGTSNPNLYWYRQAAGRGLQLLFYSVGIGQISSEVPQNLSASRPQDRQFILSSKKLLLSDSGFYLCAWSVLRTGTYGYTFGSGTRLTVV.

In this sample, this clonotype turned up a few times. Germline is not matched at one junction end, which may reflect a read error. CDR3 DNA sequence: TGCGGCGTTGCGACAGGGGGTAACTACAATGAGCAGTTCTTC. Amino acid sequence: CGVATGGNYNEQFF. This chain uses TRBV29-1 with TRBJ2-1; TRBD1 aligns across 9 bases. Germline values: CDR1 SQVTM, CDR2 ANQGSEA. The CDR3 has 14 amino acids.

To note about this clonotype: This may arise from a read error, as a much more abundant clone is one base away. The chain joins TRBV5-1 to TRBJ1-6; D is perhaps TRBD1 (6 bases). CDR1 is SGHRS, CDR2 YFSETQ, per germline. The CDR3 runs 15 residues. CDR3 nucleotides: TGCGCCAGCAGCTTACCGGGACAAATTAATTCATCCCTCCACTTT. It yields the protein CASSLPGQINSSLHF.

Comment on this clonotype: An end of the junction differs from the germline gene, which may be a read error. The genes are TRBV6-2 or TRBV6-3 and TRBJ2-1, with TRBD1 as a possible D gene (5 bases). Looked up from germline, CDR1 is MNHEY and CDR2 is SVGEGT. This CDR3 comprises 16 residues. CDR3 coding DNA: TGTCCCAGCAGTCCCTTCGACAGTGCTTTTTGGAATGAGCAGTTCTTC. Amino acid sequence: CPSSPFDSAFWNEQFF.

Regarding this clonotype: No conserved phenylalanine or tryptophan is present at the end of the CDR3, so a read error is the likely explanation. The chain employs TRBV11-1 and TRBJ2-3; 7 nucleotides align to TRBD1. The germline gives CDR1 SGHAT, CDR2 FQDESV (reference sequence). CDR3 size: 14 residues. CDR3 region: CASGLATGTVTQYS. As DNA, the CDR3 is TGTGCCAGCGGCTTAGCGACCGGGACAGTTACGCAGTATTCT.

With respect to this clonotype: The junction shows a germline mismatch at one end, possibly a read error. The chain employs TRBV11-2 and TRBJ2-7; the D gene is possibly TRBD1 (6 bases). CDR3 length: 15 residues. Germline assignment: CDR1 SGHAT and CDR2 FQNNGV. For the CDR3, the DNA is TGTGCCAGCAGCTCGGAGACAGGCCGGACCTACAAGCACTACTTC. Amino acid sequence: CASSSETGRTYKHYF.

This clonotype was observed at least ten times. The chain employs TRBV12-3 or TRBV12-4 and TRBJ2-7; 7 bases are a match to TRBD1. The trim removed 6 bases at V and 5 bases at J, leaving 7 bases unmatched. The CDR3 covers 13 residues. CDR3 nucleotide sequence: TGTGCCAGCAGACTAGACAGGGTCAACGAGCAGTACTTC. Its protein is CASRLDRVNEQYF.

This clonotype appeared a single time. The junction differs from germline at one of its ends, possibly a read error. The rearrangement links TRBV4-2 to TRBJ2-2; TRBD2 is a possible D gene (5 bases). The CDR3 totals 14 residues. The germline V gene encodes CDR1 LGHNA and CDR2 YNFKEQ. CDR3 in amino acids: CTSRPGKGSGELFF. CDR3 coding DNA: TGTACCAGCAGACCCGGGAAAGGGTCCGGGGAGCTGTTTTTT.

This clonotype was picked up many times. This chain joins TRBV20-1 and TRBJ2-3; D possibly matches TRBD1 or TRBD2 (5 bases each). Germline V gene sequence: CDR1 DFQATT, CDR2 SNEGSKA (reference sequence). CDR3 length: 15 residues. Trimming removed 2 bases from V and 2 bases from J, with 14 bases in between. As DNA, the CDR3 is TGCAGTGCTAGATCCCGGGACGGTTACACAGATACGCAGTATTTT. Its protein product is CSARSRDGYTDTQYF.

As concerns this clonotype: Relative to the germline gene, one junction end is altered; a read error may explain this. The rearrangement uses TRBV20-1 and TRBJ2-1; D is undetermined. CDR3 length equals 14 residues. Germline V gene lookup returns CDR1 DFQATT and CDR2 SNEGSKA (reference sequence). The CDR3 DNA sequence: TGCAGTGGGAGCGAGAGATATTCCTACAATAAGCAGTTCTTC. Its translation: CSGSERYSYNKQFF.

In this sample, this clonotype turned up many times. CDR3 coding DNA: TGCAGCGTTACTGGCGGGAGTGACGAGCAGTACTTC. As protein: CSVTGGSDEQYF. This chain links TRBV29-1 with TRBJ2-7; 7 positions match TRBD2. The V gene end was trimmed by 5 bases and the J gene end by 5 bases; junction bases not matched to a gene: 6. The germline gives CDR1 SQVTM, CDR2 ANQGSEA. The CDR3 spans 12 residues.

This clonotype was seen only a few times. A much larger clone sits a single nucleotide away, making a read error possible. The rearrangement uses TRBV4-3 and TRBJ2-3; TRBD2 might be the D (6 bases). This CDR3 has 15 amino acids. Germline loops: CDR1 LGHNA, CDR2 YSLEER. CDR3: CASSQSAGSTDTHYF. The CDR3, as DNA: TGCGCCAGCAGCCAATCGGCGGGGAGCACAGATACGCATTATTTT.

With regard to this clonotype: This could be a read error, since a much larger clone is one nucleotide away. The chain combines TRBV4-3 with TRBJ1-2; D gene ambiguous. Germline V CDR1 and CDR2: LGHNA, YSLEER. The CDR3 is 17 residues long. CDR3 in amino acids: CASSLEAARSPNCGYTF. The CDR3 bases are TGCGCCAGCAGCCTCGAAGCTGCGAGGTCTCCTAACTGTGGCTACACCTTC.

About this clonotype: Relative to the germline gene, one junction end is altered; a read error may explain this. This sequence joins TRBV11-2 and TRBJ2-2; TRBD2 is a possible D gene (5 bases). This CDR3 has 17 residues. The V gene's germline CDR1 is SGHAT and CDR2 FQNNGV. CDR3 amino acids: CASSFEGSRIPTGELFF. The CDR3 DNA is TGTGCCAGCAGCTTTGAGGGTAGCAGAATTCCCACCGGGGAACTGTTTTTT.

Of note for this clonotype: This likely comes from a read error, as the CDR3 has no conserved phenylalanine or tryptophan at its end. The chain recombines TRBV4-2 with TRBJ2-1; a possible D gene is TRBD2 (6 bases). CDR3 length: 13 amino acids. Germline V lookup: CDR1 LGHNA, CDR2 YNFKEQ. V gave up 7 bases and J gave up 4 bases, with 11 bases separating them. CDR3 region: CASTNGSYNEQFL. As DNA, the CDR3 is TGTGCCAGCACTAACGGGAGTTACAATGAGCAGTTCTTA.

This clonotype was recorded a few times. The rearrangement links TRBV5-1 to TRBJ2-1; 9 nucleotides align to TRBD2. CDR1 is SGHRS and CDR2 is YFSETQ in the germline V gene. Trimming cost V 3 bases and J 6 bases; bases outside gene matches: 13. The CDR3 has 17 amino acids. The CDR3 loop is CASSYPGIAGASNEQFF. The CDR3 DNA sequence: TGCGCCAGCAGCTACCCCGGGATAGCGGGAGCCTCCAATGAGCAGTTCTTC.

As to this clonotype: Since the CDR3 does not end with the conserved phenylalanine or tryptophan, this likely comes from a read error. The limits of the CDR3 on the DNA are not certain, so only TCRdb's listed CDR3 is given. V gene TRBV11-2 combines with J gene TRBJ2-7. From germline, CDR1 is SGHAT and CDR2 FQNNGV. The CDR3 spans 14 residues, counting both ends. CDR3 amino acids: CASSLTLWNDEYYL.